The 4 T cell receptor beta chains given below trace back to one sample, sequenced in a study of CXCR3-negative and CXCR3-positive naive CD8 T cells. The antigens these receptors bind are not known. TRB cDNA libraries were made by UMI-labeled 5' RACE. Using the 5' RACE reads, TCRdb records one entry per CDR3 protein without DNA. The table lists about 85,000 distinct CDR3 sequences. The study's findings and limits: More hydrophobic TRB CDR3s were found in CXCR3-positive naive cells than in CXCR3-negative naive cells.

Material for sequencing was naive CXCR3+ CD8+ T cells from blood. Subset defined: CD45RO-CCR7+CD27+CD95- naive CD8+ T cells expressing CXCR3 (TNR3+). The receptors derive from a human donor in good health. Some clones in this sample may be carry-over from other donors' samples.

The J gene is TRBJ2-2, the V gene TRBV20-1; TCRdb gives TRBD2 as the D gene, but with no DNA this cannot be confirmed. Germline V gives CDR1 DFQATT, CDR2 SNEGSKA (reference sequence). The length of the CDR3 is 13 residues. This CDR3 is CSAVPGLGGELFF.

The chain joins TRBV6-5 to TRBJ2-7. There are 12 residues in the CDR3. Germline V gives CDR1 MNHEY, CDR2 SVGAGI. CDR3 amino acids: CASSPTGYEQYF.

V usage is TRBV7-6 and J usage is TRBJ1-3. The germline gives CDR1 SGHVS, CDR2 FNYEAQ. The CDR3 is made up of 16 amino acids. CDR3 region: CASSFGEMGSGNTIYF. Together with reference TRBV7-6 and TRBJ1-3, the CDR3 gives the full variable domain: GAGVSQSPRYKVTKRGQDVALRCDPISGHVSLYWYRQALGQGPEFLTYFNYEAQQDKSGLPNDRFSAERPEGSISTLTIQRTEQRDSAMYRCASSFGEMGSGNTIYFGEGSWLTVV.

The CDR3 sequence is CASSPVGTSGTGELFF. The J gene is TRBJ2-2, the V gene TRBV11-3; checking the TCRdb D call of TRBD2 is not possible without DNA. This CDR3 contains 16 residues. In germline, CDR1 is SGHNT, CDR2 YENEEA.